Below are 25 T cell receptor beta chains sequenced from a single sample in a study of regulatory T cells in long-lasting Graves disease. Time point denoted: newly diagnosed GD, antithyroid drugs for less than 3 months. From RNA extracted from PBMCs, the TCR library was made. The authors built TCR beta libraries using iRepertoire HTBI primers and Arm-PCR of CDR3 regions. TCRdb re-called the multiplex PCR reads with MiXCR, one entry per CDR3 protein. The sample has about 620,000 distinct CDR3 sequences, approximately 15% seen once. Separately, the same data were catalogued under a study of T cells in Graves' hyperthyroidism and ophthalmopathy.

This sample comprised peripheral blood mononuclear cells (PBMCs), obtained at new diagnosis, from a patient treated with antithyroid drugs. Source of these receptors: a young woman with Graves disease.

This clonotype was seen ten or more times. This chain links TRBV10-3 with TRBJ1-5; perhaps TRBD1 as D (5 bases). Germline lookup yields CDR1 ENHRY and CDR2 SYGVKD. Deletions cut 4 bases from V and 0 bases from J, with 10 bases between. The CDR3 sequence is 15 residues long. The CDR3 DNA reads as TGTGCCATCAGTGCCGGGACGTATAGCAATCAGCCCCAGCATTTT. It encodes CAISAGTYSNQPQHF.

This clonotype was detected ten times or more. This sequence joins TRBV28 and TRBJ2-5; D ambiguous. V was trimmed by 4 bases and J by 2 bases, leaving 11 bases between them. Germline V gene sequence: CDR1 MDHEN, CDR2 SYDVKM. CDR3 length: 14 residues. CDR3 coding DNA: TGTGCCAGCAGTTCCCCCCCCCTTCAAGAGACCCAGTACTTC. Encoded protein: CASSSPPLQETQYF.

This clonotype was observed many times. V gene TRBV4-1 combines with J gene TRBJ1-2; D is perhaps TRBD1 (5 bases). From germline, CDR1 is MGHRA and CDR2 YSYEKL. V was trimmed by 0 bases and J by 3 bases, leaving 11 bases between them. The CDR3 covers 15 residues. In DNA form, the CDR3 reads TGCGCCAGCAGCCAAGATGGGGGGTTGGACTATGGCTACACCTTC. Its protein product is CASSQDGGLDYGYTF.

The CDR3 here is CASVTYGARTGEQYF. The DNA of the CDR3 is TGTGCCAGCGTAACCTACGGGGCGCGAACCGGCGAGCAGTACTTC. The chain combines TRBV28 with TRBJ2-7; either TRBD1 or TRBD2 may supply D (5 bases each). CDR1 and CDR2 (germline): MDHEN, SYDVKM. The CDR3 contains 15 residues. V dropped 8 bases and J dropped 6 bases, with 23 bases sitting between them.

This clonotype occurred many times. The chain has TRBV7-9 and TRBJ2-7, with a weak D call TRBD2 (6 bases). Per the germline V gene, CDR1 is SEHNR and CDR2 is FQNEAQ (reference sequence). The CDR3 totals 13 residues. Deletions cut 7 bases from V and 1 base from J, with 11 bases between. CDR3 amino acids: CASKVEGSYEQYF. CDR3 coding DNA: TGTGCCAGCAAGGTGGAGGGGTCCTACGAGCAGTACTTC.

This clonotype showed up many times. The rearrangement joins TRBV6-5 to TRBJ2-2; 10 bases line up with TRBD1. J was trimmed by 7 bases and V by 2 bases; bases with no gene match: 4. The CDR3 sequence is 15 residues long. Germline V gene sequence: CDR1 MNHEY, CDR2 SVGAGI. The CDR3 sequence: CASSYQTGGNGELFF. The CDR3 bases are TGTGCCAGCAGTTACCAGACAGGGGGCAACGGGGAGCTGTTTTTT.

The chain joins TRBV19 to TRBJ1-4, with D unresolved. The CDR3 sequence is 15 residues long. Trimming cost V 5 bases and J 10 bases, with 20 bases left between them. Germline values: CDR1 LNHDA, CDR2 SQIVND (reference sequence). CDR3 nucleotides: TGTGCCAGTAGTGCCGCCGGGCAGTTTGCTGGAAAACTGTTTTTT. Translating gives CASSAAGQFAGKLFF.

There are many counts of this clonotype. The chain has TRBV6-1 and TRBJ2-6; 7 bases match TRBD1. The CDR3 is 16 amino acids. Germline V gene sequence: CDR1 MNHNS, CDR2 SASEGT. Trimming cost V 7 bases and J 0 bases; bases outside gene matches: 6. CDR3 in amino acids: CASKRQGVSGANVLTF. In nucleotides, the CDR3 is TGTGCCAGCAAGAGACAGGGAGTCTCTGGGGCCAACGTCCTGACTTTC.

This clonotype was found a few times. The chain is built from TRBV6-1 and TRBJ2-5, with D perhaps TRBD2 (5 bases). The germline V gene has CDR1 MNHNS and CDR2 SASEGT. The CDR3 extends over 12 amino acids. V lost 6 bases and J 4 bases, leaving 9 bases between the germline ends. The CDR3 loop is CASREALETQYF. The CDR3 bases are TGTGCCAGCAGGGAGGCCCTAGAGACCCAGTACTTC.

This clonotype was seen more than once but under ten times. The junction departs from germline at one end; a sequencing error may be responsible. As DNA, the CDR3 is TGTGCCAGCAGCTTGCGGTCAGGGAAGGCGTACGAGCAGTACTTC. The encoded protein is CASSLRSGKAYEQYF. The V and J genes are TRBV5-1 and TRBJ2-7; D is possibly TRBD1 (5 bases). The CDR3 has 15 residues. Germline V lookup: CDR1 SGHRS, CDR2 YFSETQ.

This clonotype was observed a few times. The V and J genes are TRBV20-1 and TRBJ2-1, with 11 bases fitting TRBD1. The CDR3 spans 18 residues. With 1 base clipped from V and 8 bases from J, the junction kept 16 bases outside the gene matches. The V gene's germline CDR1 is DFQATT and CDR2 SNEGSKA (reference sequence). CDR3 in amino acids: CSARARTGGFKREDEQFF. CDR3 coding DNA: TGCAGTGCTAGAGCAAGGACAGGGGGCTTTAAACGGGAGGATGAGCAGTTCTTC.

This chain links TRBV7-9 with TRBJ2-7; D is undetermined. CDR1 and CDR2 (germline): SEHNR, FQNEAQ (reference sequence). The CDR3 runs to 14 residues. The V end lost 5 bases, the J end lost 3 bases, and 14 bases lay between the germline ends. CDR3 in amino acids: CASSPISGVYEQYF. CDR3 in DNA: TGTGCCAGCAGCCCCATATCTGGGGTCTACGAGCAGTACTTC.

This clonotype was picked up many times. The J gene is TRBJ2-5, the V gene TRBV7-8, with a tentative D call TRBD1 (6 bases). V lost 5 bases to trimming and J lost 2 bases, with 12 bases between them. Germline loops: CDR1 SGHVS, CDR2 FQNEAQ. There are 14 residues in the CDR3. The CDR3, as DNA: TGTGCCAGCAGCGGTGACAGGTCTCAAGAGACCCAGTACTTC. Translation gives CASSGDRSQETQYF.

This clonotype has a count of ten or more. The CDR3 sequence: CAGRDPGGTEAFF. CDR3 DNA: TGTGCCGGCCGGGACCCGGGGGGCACTGAAGCTTTCTTT. The rearrangement joins TRBV6-1 to TRBJ1-1, with a tentative D call TRBD1 (5 bases). V was cut by 11 bases and J by 4 bases, with 17 bases left in between. The CDR3 runs to 13 residues. The germline V gene has CDR1 MNHNS and CDR2 SASEGT.

This clonotype has only a few counts. The chain links TRBV5-6 to TRBJ2-3; tentatively, D is TRBD2 (5 bases). CDR3 length: 14 amino acids. V shed 4 bases and J shed 2 bases, with 11 bases lying between them. Germline assignment: CDR1 SGHDT and CDR2 YYEEEE. DNA for the CDR3: TGTGCCAGCAGCCCCCGGGGATACACAGATACGCAGTATTTT. Its protein is CASSPRGYTDTQYF.

The chain combines TRBV7-6 with TRBJ2-5, with 7 bases aligning to TRBD1. There are 12 residues in the CDR3. Germline V gene data show CDR1 as SGHVS and CDR2 as FNYEAQ. The V segment lost 1 base and the J segment 10 bases; nucleotides outside the gene matches: 3. CDR3 protein: CASSLEGAVQYF. The CDR3 DNA reads TGTGCCAGCAGCTTAGAGGGGGCAGTCCAGTACTTC. The entire variable domain, with the rest obtained from reference TRBV7-6 and TRBJ2-5, is as follows: GAGVSQSPRYKVTKRGQDVALRCDPISGHVSLYWYRQALGQGPEFLTYFNYEAQQDKSGLPNDRFSAERPEGSISTLTIQRTEQRDSAMYRCASSLEGAVQYFGPGTRLLVL.

The rearrangement links TRBV20-1 to TRBJ1-5; 8 bases line up with TRBD1. This CDR3 spans 18 amino acids. The germline gives CDR1 DFQATT, CDR2 SNEGSKA (reference sequence). J gave up 0 bases and V 3 bases, and 13 bases lay outside the gene matches. The CDR3 loop is CSARALDRERASNQPQHF. The DNA for the CDR3 is TGCAGTGCTAGGGCCTTGGACAGGGAGCGGGCTAGCAATCAGCCCCAGCATTTT.

This clonotype was counted many times. This chain connects TRBV28 to TRBJ2-5; no firm D call. The CDR3 has 13 amino acids. Germline V gene sequence: CDR1 MDHEN, CDR2 SYDVKM. V lost 4 bases to trimming and J lost 5 bases, with 11 bases between them. CDR3 sequence: CASSSPPTETQYF. CDR3 nucleotide sequence: TGTGCCAGCAGTTCCCCTCCAACGGAGACCCAGTACTTC.

A note on this clonotype: A single base separates this from a much larger clone, so it may be a read error. The chain joins TRBV2 to TRBJ2-3; no clear D gene. Near its end, the DNA agrees better with TRBJ1-5, so the J call may be wrong. Per the germline V gene, CDR1 is SNHLY and CDR2 is FYNNEI. This CDR3 spans 14 amino acids. The CDR3 DNA follows: TGTGCCAGCAGGATACTAGCGGGCACAGATACGCAGCATTTT. Translating it yields CASRILAGTDTQHF.

This clonotype was counted between two and nine times. CDR3 DNA sequence: TGCGCCAGCAGCGCAACACTAGCGGGAGAGAGGGAGACCCAGTACTTC. Protein product: CASSATLAGERETQYF. The chain carries TRBV5-1 and TRBJ2-5; 11 bases agree with TRBD2. V shed 4 bases, J shed 5 bases, and the junction held 10 bases outside the gene matches. Germline assignment: CDR1 SGHRS and CDR2 YFSETQ. The CDR3 spans 16 residues. The variable domain in full, with the rest retrieved from reference TRBV5-1 and TRBJ2-5, is KAGVTQTPRYLIKTRGQQVTLSCSPISGHRSVSWYQQTPGQGLQFLFEYFSETQRNKGNFPGRFSGRQFSNSRSEMNVSTLELGDSALYLCASSATLAGERETQYFGPGTRLLVL.

Turning to this clonotype: A much more abundant neighbour one base away suggests this may be a read error. V is TRBV27 and J is TRBJ2-7, with 12 bases identical to TRBD1. From germline, CDR1 is MNHEY and CDR2 SMNVEV (reference sequence). With 6 bases clipped from V and 4 bases from J, the junction kept 10 bases outside the gene matches. The CDR3 loop spans 16 amino acids. CDR3 in amino acids: CASRQKPGQGAYEQYF. Written as DNA, the CDR3 is TGTGCCAGCAGACAAAAACCGGGACAGGGGGCGTACGAGCAGTACTTC.

This clonotype has more than one count but fewer than ten. This chain joins TRBV6-2 or TRBV6-3 and TRBJ2-2, with TRBD1 matching 7 bases. The J segment lost 3 bases and the V segment lost 5 bases, leaving 6 bases of the junction unmatched. The CDR3 runs to 15 residues. The germline CDR1 and CDR2 sequences are MNHEY and SVGEGT. The CDR3 nucleotides read TGTGCCAGCAGTCGGGACAGATCGGACACCGGGGAGCTGTTTTTT. Translating gives CASSRDRSDTGELFF.

This clonotype was seen ten or more times. V gene TRBV7-9 combines with J gene TRBJ2-7; a weak D match, TRBD2 (5 bases). The germline V gene has CDR1 SEHNR and CDR2 FQNEAQ (reference sequence). The CDR3 loop spans 12 amino acids. V was trimmed by 1 base and J by 5 bases, leaving 6 bases between them. CDR3 sequence: CASSLGRNEQYF. DNA of the CDR3: TGTGCCAGCAGCTTAGGGAGGAACGAGCAGTACTTC.

The chain links TRBV7-2 to TRBJ2-1, with D tentatively TRBD1 (5 bases). The CDR3 is made up of 15 amino acids. CDR1 is SGHTA and CDR2 is FQGNSA in the germline V gene. Trimming cost V 5 bases and J 6 bases, with 17 bases left between them. CDR3 DNA sequence: TGTGCCAGCAGCCCAGGACACATATTGGGCAATGAGCAGTTCTTC. As protein: CASSPGHILGNEQFF. Variable domain in full (rest from reference TRBV7-2 and TRBJ2-1): GAGVSQSPSNKVTEKGKDVELRCDPISGHTALYWYRQSLGQGLEFLIYFQGNSAPDKSGLPSDRFSAERTGGSVSTLTIQRTQQEDSAVYLCASSPGHILGNEQFFGPGTRLTVL.

There are many counts of this clonotype. This sequence joins TRBV28 and TRBJ2-1; the D gene is possibly TRBD2 (7 bases). CDR3 length: 16 amino acids. Germline CDR1 is MDHEN and CDR2 is SYDVKM. CDR3 region: CAAGGGIPSSYNEQFF. The CDR3 DNA follows: TGTGCAGCAGGCGGGGGCATTCCCAGCTCCTACAATGAGCAGTTCTTC.